These T cell receptor beta chains were read from a single sample in a study of shared clonotypes between healthy human individuals. Data came from immunoSEQ multiplex PCR; TCRdb stores just in-frame clones and leaves some out. In the table there are about 500,000 clones, 60% to 80% of which are singletons. Sequencing used PBMCs. The receptors derive from a middle-aged woman in good health. Some clones in this sample may be carry-over from other donors' samples. The CDR3 runs from the conserved cysteine through the conserved F or W. Clone size appears in some rows only: once, few, many, or a class for an expanded clone.

abundance	j_gene	v_gene	CDR3aa
few	TRBJ1-4	TRBV27	CASSRQWATNEKLFF
-	TRBJ2-7	TRBV6-5	CASSSTGYEQYF
-	TRBJ2-1	TRBV5-4	CASSLGGEQFF
-	TRBJ2-1	TRBV28	CASTRSLSYNEQFF
-	TRBJ2-7	TRBV6-6	CASSYGSRESHEQYF
-	TRBJ2-1	TRBV9	CASSAATGLAGEQFF
once	TRBJ2-7	TRBV7-2	CARRWELWEQYF
-	TRBJ2-3	TRBV9	CASSPRQNSLLTDTQYF
many	TRBJ2-7	TRBV30	CAWSVGSNEQYF
once	TRBJ2-2	TRBV19	CASSIQRHNTGELFF
-	TRBJ2-5	TRBV6-5	CASSYGTQGTETQYF
-	TRBJ1-1	TRBV4-1	CASSLADWNTEAFF
-	TRBJ2-7	TRBV6-5	CASSYSADLTSREQYF
-	TRBJ1-4	TRBV7-2	CASSLGQGADEKLFF
-	TRBJ1-1	TRBV7-8	CASSLVRRGRTGTEAFF
-	TRBJ2-7	TRBV4-1	CASSQDWREDTHEQYF
-	TRBJ2-1	TRBV28	CASSRGIAASYNEQFF
-	TRBJ1-2	TRBV7-9	CASSLPDVRGYTF
many	TRBJ2-5	TRBV5-1	CASSPIAGGRETQYF
-	TRBJ1-2	TRBV18	CASSPAGRNTYGYTF
once	TRBJ2-3	TRBV7-2	CASSLGTLAGVGYF
-	TRBJ1-1	TRBV5-4	CASSLEDRGAFF
-	TRBJ2-2	TRBV28	CASSFPGLAGAGELFF
-	TRBJ2-1	TRBV6-4	CASSAPWGEGHYNEQFF
-	TRBJ2-7	TRBV2	CATTRDRGWYEQYF
-	TRBJ2-1	TRBV29-1	CSVESARGVVGRSYNEQFF
-	TRBJ2-7	TRBV6-6	CASMGQGYEQYF
-	TRBJ2-1	TRBV7-3	CASSLTGTAAYNEQFF
-	TRBJ2-7	TRBV7-2	CASSLGDTTLFEQYF
few	TRBJ2-6	TRBV15	CATSVDPSSGANVLTF
once	TRBJ1-5	TRBV30	CAWTGLGGSRLTFQHF
few	TRBJ2-1	TRBV5-1	CASSALGGSGSSYNEQFF
-	TRBJ2-5	TRBV28	CASSSRGGGAETQYF
-	TRBJ1-5	TRBV28	CAIVQEGNQPQHF
once	TRBJ2-6	TRBV29-1	CSVWVSGANVLTF
-	TRBJ2-1	TRBV7-2	CASSRRGGHEQFF
-	-	TRBV6-6	CASRSSSYEQYF
-	TRBJ1-4	TRBV2	CASVGYSLRTNEKLFF
-	TRBJ1-3	TRBV7-8	CASKTGGPGNTIYF
-	TRBJ2-1	TRBV30	CASRDRGLNEQFF
-	TRBJ2-7	TRBV20-1	CSATTGDEQYF
-	TRBJ2-5	TRBV10-3	CAISESIESETQYF
-	TRBJ2-7	TRBV20-1	CSSGSSYEQYF
-	TRBJ1-1	TRBV27	CASTPLQDRGPDTEAFF
-	TRBJ1-3	TRBV5-5	CASSLAPPGSSGNTIYF
-	TRBJ1-1	TRBV30	CAWSNRARTEAFF
-	TRBJ2-5	TRBV7-6	CAGSPPSREGLFEAQYF
-	TRBJ1-5	TRBV21-1	CASSKGRRQPQHF
-	TRBJ2-2	TRBV7-3	CASSLAPQGFGELFF
-	TRBJ2-1	TRBV23-1	CASSQSARGTYNEQFF
-	TRBJ1-6	TRBV7-9	CATQTGDYNSPLHF